This note documents a single T cell receptor (beta chain) sequence. The target of this receptor is not known. Within one base of it there is no much larger clone, and no base qualities were kept. The data were taken from a study of post-analysis software for immune sequencing data (dated by TCRdb to 2014 to 2015). A note on the overall study: Recorded disease courses included relapsing-remitting, secondary progressive and progressive-relapsing multiple sclerosis, with some patients lacking subtype annotation. A subset of samples was prepared in parallel using single-end sample barcoding, then pooled and co-amplified after Illumina adapter ligation. The patient repertoires were set against around ten previously published healthy control repertoires from donors whose ages ranged from about 6 to 25 years. Results the study describes overall, beyond this receptor: Multiple sclerosis patients had significantly lower normalized Chao1 diversity than controls, a result that suggests substantial peripheral T-cell clonal expansion. The control group was slightly older than the multiple sclerosis patient group. When samples were clustered directly using the F measure, samples prepared in the same batch co-clustered strongly, which prompted a batch-effect correction. Patients showed significantly higher frequencies than controls for about 5 TRBV segments, among them TRBV5-6, TRBV5-1 and TRBV20-1.

The method behind the library was PCR. Sequencing was carried out with an Illumina HiSeq 2500. To reduce PCR and sequencing biases, unique molecular identifiers were incorporated into the TCR beta cDNA libraries. Around 500,000 cDNA molecules were obtained for every 1 to 10 million input T cells, so each molecule roughly corresponded to one T cell. Patient libraries were prepared and sequenced with the same protocol used for the earlier healthy control dataset. Within a given batch, samples were prepared together, multiplexed and sequenced on the same HiSeq lane. The authors' pipeline ran thus. Raw barcoded reads were processed with MIGEC, discarding single-read molecular identifier groups before consensus assembly and CDR3 extraction. Clonotype tables were post-analysed with VDJtools, and diversity was normalized by down-sampling all datasets to the smallest sample size. Repertoire overlap clustering matched CDR3 amino acid but not nucleotide sequences to correct batch-related cross-sample contamination. TCRdb reprocessed the public reads (quality trimming at Q25 with fastp, clone calling with MiXCR) and kept in-frame beta chains. Under each unique CDR3 protein, matching rows form one entry showing the most common genes and DNA. TCRdb's processing, not the authors' own work, is the source of the V and J calls. The sample table contains about 820,000 distinct CDR3 sequences; only one count was recorded for roughly half of them. The ten largest account for approximately 4.5% of the sample.

To demonstrate the VDJtools post-analysis software, TCR beta repertoires were profiled from the peripheral blood of more than ten young patients with multiple sclerosis. The patients with multiple sclerosis were children and adolescents between roughly 6 and 17 years of age. Germline trimming amounts to 1 base on V and 0 bases on J, with 2 as the count of junction bases outside the gene matches. Including the terminal cysteine and phenylalanine, the CDR3 comprises 16 residues. Solely the CDR3 DNA is kept, with 48 bases framed from the first base. As encoded in the germline V gene, CDR1 is SQVTM while CDR2 is ANQGSEA.

The source is a girl aged 5-17 years with multiple sclerosis. The specimen was blood. The rearrangement combines TRBV29-1 with TRBJ2-1, with 11 middle bases fitting TRBD1. At the DNA level, the sequence is TGCAGCGTTGAAGGGGGGACAGGGGGCTCCTACAATGAGCAGTTCTTC. The encoded protein is CSVEGGTGGSYNEQFF.